This note documents a single T cell receptor (beta chain) sequence. What it recognizes is unknown. This sample is part of a study of T cell responses to AZD1222 COVID-19 vaccine. Overall study results and limits: Among spike-specific TCRs, nearly half reportedly target unmutated variant regions. Researchers took repertoire samples only after the peak T cell response had come.

Assay: immunoSEQ multiplex PCR; the TCRdb copy retains only in-frame clones and omits some. The table has 150,000 to 200,000 clones, around 93% seen once; the top ten hold about 1%. Germline V gene lookup returns CDR1 LGHNA and CDR2 YNFKEQ. V gave up 0 bases and J gave up 0 bases, with 12 bases separating them. CDR3 size: 17 residues. The J gene is TRBJ2-1, the V gene TRBV4-2; maybe TRBD1 (6 bases). This receptor was taken from an adult who received the AZD1222 COVID-19 vaccine. Sequenced here: peripheral blood, sampled 28 days after the second AZD1222 dose. The CDR3 region is CASSQDVTGSSYNEQFF. CDR3 DNA: TGTGCCAGCAGCCAAGACGTAACAGGGAGCTCCTACAATGAGCAGTTCTTC.